These 32 T cell receptor beta chains came from one sample sequenced in a study of T cell changes during pregnancy in multiple sclerosis. Data came from immunoSEQ multiplex PCR; TCRdb stores just in-frame clones and leaves some out. The data contain about 68,000 clones, under 95% of them singletons. The sample was peripheral blood, taken in the second trimester of pregnancy. The receptors originated from a female donor with multiple sclerosis, enrolled in a pregnancy study.

The V call is TRBV18, the J call TRBJ1-1; 7 nucleotides align to TRBD1. CDR1 is KGHSH, CDR2 LQKENI, per germline. The CDR3 spans 16 residues. The V segment lost 0 bases and the J segment 5 bases; nucleotides outside the gene matches: 9. The CDR3 coding sequence is TGTGCCAGCTCACCACCGGCCGGGCCGGACAGGACTGAAGCTTTCTTT. It translates to CASSPPAGPDRTEAFF. Based on the CDR3 plus reference TRBV18 and TRBJ1-1, the full variable domain is NAGVMQNPRHLVRRRGQEARLRCSPMKGHSHVYWYRQLPEEGLKFMVYLQKENIIDESGMPKERFSAEFPKEGPSILRIQQVVRGDSAAYFCASSPPAGPDRTEAFFGQGTRLTVV.

This rearrangement joins TRBV9 to TRBJ2-5, with TRBD1 matching 11 bases. The germline CDR1 and CDR2 sequences are SGDLS and YYNGEE. The CDR3 is 16 residues long. Germline trimming cut 0 bases from V and 4 bases from J; bases unmatched to any gene: 5. The CDR3 sequence is CASSVGGGTGGETQYF. The CDR3 nucleotides are TGTGCCAGCAGCGTAGGAGGGGGGACAGGGGGAGAGACCCAGTACTTC.

This clone came up once. The chain carries TRBV5-8 and TRBJ2-7; TRBD2 matches at 11 bases. J gave up 7 bases and V 1 base, and 10 bases lay outside the gene matches. This CDR3 spans 16 amino acids. Germline CDR1 SGHTS, CDR2 YDEGEE. CDR3: CASSLLISGGAEEQYF. As DNA, the CDR3 is TGTGCCAGCAGCTTGTTAATTAGCGGGGGGGCTGAGGAGCAGTACTTC.

This chain links TRBV5-5 with TRBJ2-3; 12 bases are a match to TRBD2. With V trimmed by 5 bases and J by 5 bases, 3 bases remained unmatched. The CDR3 is 14 residues long. Germline CDR1 and CDR2: SGHKS and YYEKEE (reference sequence). DNA of the CDR3: TGTGCCAGCAGGCTAGCGGGGGGGGGAGATACGCAGTATTTT. Protein sequence: CASRLAGGGDTQYF.

This clone was detected only once. The chain has TRBV9 and TRBJ2-3, with D maybe TRBD2 (5 bases). Germline assignment: CDR1 SGDLS and CDR2 YYNGEE. The CDR3 length is 16 residues. Trimming pared 0 bases from V and 6 bases from J, leaving 17 bases between. CDR3 bases: TGTGCCAGCAGCGTAGAGGGTAGCGCGTTAAAGGATACGCAGTATTTT. Translating gives CASSVEGSALKDTQYF.

This clone was counted once. The chain combines TRBV6-4 with TRBJ2-5; 8 bases align to TRBD2. V lost 4 bases, J lost 0 bases, and 7 bases stayed unmatched. CDR3 length: 16 residues. Germline V lookup: CDR1 MRHNA, CDR2 SNTAGT. CDR3 amino acids: CASSATSVLYQETQYF. CDR3 nucleotides: TGTGCCAGCAGTGCGACTAGCGTGTTGTACCAAGAGACCCAGTACTTC.

The chain links TRBV7-7 to TRBJ2-3; 7 bases are shared with TRBD1. Germline trimming cut 5 bases from V and 4 bases from J; bases unmatched to any gene: 6. The CDR3 consists of 14 residues. Germline CDR1 is SSHAT and CDR2 is FNYEAQ (reference sequence). For the CDR3, the DNA is TGTGCCAGCAGCCCAGGGGGTGGGTCAGATACGCAGTATTTT. As protein: CASSPGGGSDTQYF.

The rearrangement uses TRBV19 and TRBJ1-1; no reliable D call. Germline CDR1 and CDR2: LNHDA and SQIVND (reference sequence). This CDR3 has 13 amino acids. Trimming removed 7 bases from V and 1 base from J, with 10 bases in between. The CDR3 spells CASTPEPNTEAFF. CDR3 bases: TGTGCCAGTACACCAGAACCGAACACTGAAGCTTTCTTT. The full variable domain, rest sourced from reference TRBV19 and TRBJ1-1, is DGGITQSPKYLFRKEGQNVTLSCEQNLNHDAMYWYRQDPGQGLRLIYYSQIVNDFQKGDIAEGYSVSREKKESFPLTVTSAQKNPTAFYLCASTPEPNTEAFFGQGTRLTVV.

The genes are TRBV5-5 and TRBJ2-1; D not resolved. The germline V and J ends were trimmed by 0 bases and 0 bases, with 4 bases remaining between them. The CDR3 is 14 residues long. Germline lookup yields CDR1 SGHKS and CDR2 YYEKEE (reference sequence). The CDR3 DNA reads as TGTGCCAGCAGCTTGGGGAGCTCCTACAATGAGCAGTTCTTC. The encoded protein is CASSLGSSYNEQFF. Using reference TRBV5-5 and TRBJ2-1 for the parts outside the CDR3, the full variable domain is DAGVTQSPTHLIKTRGQQVTLRCSPISGHKSVSWYQQVLGQGPQFIFQYYEKEERGRGNFPDRFSARQFPNYSSELNVNALLLGDSALYLCASSLGSSYNEQFFGPGTRLTVL.

The genes are TRBV7-2 and TRBJ2-7, with 15 bases lining up with TRBD2. With V trimmed by 1 base and J by 4 bases, 2 bases remained unmatched. CDR3 size: 16 residues. In germline, CDR1 is SGHTA, CDR2 FQGNSA. The DNA of the CDR3 is TGTGCCAGCAGCTTAGGGGGACTAGCGGGGGGATACGAGCAGTACTTC. Its translation is CASSLGGLAGGYEQYF. The whole variable domain, filled in from reference TRBV7-2 and TRBJ2-7, reads GAGVSQSPSNKVTEKGKDVELRCDPISGHTALYWYRQSLGQGLEFLIYFQGNSAPDKSGLPSDRFSAERTGGSVSTLTIQRTQQEDSAVYLCASSLGGLAGGYEQYFGPGTRLTVT.

The chain has TRBV7-3 and TRBJ1-1; TRBD1 matches 10 bases. V was clipped by 5 bases and J by 6 bases; unmatched bases: 9. Germline V gene sequence: CDR1 SGHTA, CDR2 FQGTGA. The CDR3 spans 15 residues. CDR3 sequence reads: CASSLRTGGTAEAFF. The CDR3 DNA follows: TGTGCCAGCAGCCTGCGGACAGGGGGTACCGCTGAAGCTTTCTTT.

The chain recombines TRBV19 with TRBJ2-3; possibly TRBD1 for D (6 bases). V gave up 3 bases and J gave up 8 bases, with 30 bases separating them. The CDR3 is made up of 19 amino acids. Germline V CDR1 and CDR2: LNHDA, SQIVND (reference sequence). CDR3 sequence reads: CASSILGSPSLKAQGTQYF. Written as DNA, the CDR3 is TGTGCCAGTAGTATCCTGGGCAGCCCCTCCTTAAAGGCACAGGGTACGCAGTATTTT.

This chain uses TRBV7-8 with TRBJ1-2, with 12 bases aligning to TRBD1. The V and J ends lost 9 bases and 4 bases, in that order; junction bases with no gene match: 9. The germline V gene encodes CDR1 SGHVS and CDR2 FQNEAQ. The length of the CDR3 is 15 residues. The CDR3 spells CASTPGTGGPYGYTF. The CDR3 DNA is TGTGCCAGTACCCCGGGGACAGGGGGCCCCTATGGCTACACCTTC.

The V call is TRBV18, the J call TRBJ2-1; possibly TRBD2 for D (7 bases). The CDR3 has 15 amino acids. The ends were cut back, 6 bases at V and 5 bases at J, with 17 bases in the middle. CDR1 and CDR2 (germline): KGHSH, LQKENI. This CDR3 reads CASSLYWGGDNEQFF. For the CDR3, the DNA is TGTGCCAGCTCCCTCTACTGGGGGGGCGACAATGAGCAGTTCTTC.

This chain links TRBV6-1 with TRBJ2-1; 11 bases are shared with TRBD2. The germline V gene encodes CDR1 MNHNS and CDR2 SASEGT. V trimming: 2 bases; J trimming: 8 bases; junction bases outside the gene matches: 8. The CDR3 is 16 amino acids. CDR3: CASSEIASGGPHEQFF. CDR3 DNA: TGTGCCAGCAGTGAAATTGCTAGCGGGGGGCCCCATGAGCAGTTCTTC.

The chain carries TRBV13 and TRBJ1-1; D is unclear. V gave up 2 bases and J gave up 4 bases, with 11 bases separating them. This CDR3 has 14 residues. CDR1 PRHDT and CDR2 FYEKMQ come from the germline V gene (reference sequence). CDR3 nucleotides: TGTGCCAGCAGCTTAAACAACGGGTTCACTGAAGCTTTCTTT. As protein: CASSLNNGFTEAFF.

The genes are TRBV7-2 and TRBJ1-1, with D perhaps matching TRBD1 (5 bases). Germline CDR1 reads SGHTA; CDR2 reads FQGNSA. V shed 4 bases and J shed 8 bases, with 17 bases lying between them. The CDR3 contains 14 residues. This chain's CDR3 is CASSYGALTAEAFF. The DNA for the CDR3 is TGTGCCAGCAGCTATGGGGCCTTAACCGCGGAAGCTTTCTTT.

V and J are TRBV7-9 and TRBJ1-6; 9 nucleotides align to TRBD1. The CDR3 consists of 16 residues. The germline CDR1 and CDR2 sequences are SEHNR and FQNEAQ (reference sequence). The V and J ends lost 5 bases and 9 bases, in that order; junction bases with no gene match: 11. In DNA form, the CDR3 reads TGTGCCAGCAGCCCCCATCTGGGACAGGGACTTTCACCCCTCCACTTT. Amino acids: CASSPHLGQGLSPLHF.

This clone was found many times. The J gene is TRBJ1-1, the V gene TRBV2, with 7 nucleotides matching TRBD1. This CDR3 is 14 amino acids long. CDR1 is SNHLY and CDR2 is FYNNEI in the germline V gene. The trim removed 7 bases at V and 3 bases at J, leaving 8 bases unmatched. CDR3 residues: CASTTGASYTEAFF. As DNA, the CDR3 is TGTGCCAGCACTACAGGGGCCTCCTACACTGAAGCTTTCTTT.

The gene calls are TRBV25-1 and TRBJ2-4; tentative D call: TRBD2 (5 bases). The CDR3 runs to 15 residues. Trimming took off 3 bases at V and 0 bases at J, with 9 bases between the two ends. The germline V gene has CDR1 MGHDK and CDR2 SYGVNS. DNA for the CDR3: TGTGCCAGCAGTGAGTCTGGACTAGCCAAAAACATTCAGTACTTC. Its protein product is CASSESGLAKNIQYF.

The rearrangement links TRBV5-8 to TRBJ2-7, with 8 bases identical to TRBD1. The germline V gene encodes CDR1 SGHTS and CDR2 YDEGEE. CDR3 length: 15 amino acids. V lost 1 base and J lost 5; bases outside the gene matches: 8. CDR3 coding DNA: TGTGCCAGCAGCTTGTTCTACGGGGACAGGAACGAGCAGTACTTC. Its protein product is CASSLFYGDRNEQYF.

This chain links TRBV29-1 with TRBJ2-3; 9 nucleotides line up with TRBD1. Losses at the gene ends were 4 bases for V and 3 bases for J; bases not matched to a gene: 5. Germline V gives CDR1 SQVTM, CDR2 ANQGSEA. The CDR3 has 14 amino acids. The DNA for the CDR3 is TGCAGCGTTGTCCGGGACAGGGCTACAGATACGCAGTATTTT. Protein: CSVVRDRATDTQYF.

This chain joins TRBV9 and TRBJ2-3; D is unclear. With 0 bases removed from V and 4 bases from J, the gap between germline ends came to 9 bases. Germline lookup yields CDR1 SGDLS and CDR2 YYNGEE. The CDR3 is made up of 14 amino acids. Here the CDR3 reads CASSVGDPADTQYF. For the CDR3, the DNA is TGTGCCAGCAGCGTAGGAGATCCCGCAGATACGCAGTATTTT.

This clone was detected ten times or more. The chain combines TRBV6-4 with TRBJ2-1; 8 nucleotides align to TRBD2. This CDR3 region has 14 residues. V lost 2 bases and J lost 3; bases outside the gene matches: 0. Germline values: CDR1 MRHNA, CDR2 SNTAGT. The CDR3 region is CASSDAGGYNEQFF. For the CDR3, the DNA is TGTGCCAGCAGTGACGCGGGGGGCTACAATGAGCAGTTCTTC.

This sequence joins TRBV7-3 and TRBJ2-3, with D possibly TRBD2 on 5 matching bases. Trimming removed 5 bases at V and 10 bases at J, with 16 bases between. The CDR3 runs 13 residues. Looked up from germline, CDR1 is SGHTA and CDR2 is FQGTGA. CDR3 sequence: CASSISRGAPQYF. The DNA of the CDR3 is TGTGCCAGCAGCATAAGTCGGGGTGCGCCGCAGTATTTT.

The rearrangement joins TRBV7-3 to TRBJ1-1, with D uncertain. The germline V and J ends were trimmed by 0 bases and 1 base, with 6 bases remaining between them. In germline, CDR1 is SGHTA, CDR2 FQGTGA. The CDR3 is 14 amino acids. Here the CDR3 reads CASSLTSTNTEAFF. CDR3 coding DNA: TGTGCCAGCAGCTTAACGTCTACGAACACTGAAGCTTTCTTT.

Comments on this clone: The limits of the CDR3 on the DNA are not certain, so only TCRdb's listed CDR3 is given. The rearrangement joins TRBV21-1 to TRBJ1-5; the table's D gene call, TRBD1, was not cross checked with the DNA. TRBV21-1 is designated a pseudogene. The CDR3 is 14 amino acids in total, end residues counted. CDR3 region: CASSRYRCTQPQHF.

This sequence joins TRBV5-1 and TRBJ2-3, with D perhaps matching TRBD1 (6 bases). Looked up from germline, CDR1 is SGHRS and CDR2 is YFSETQ. This CDR3 comprises 16 residues. Between the trimmed V and J ends, which lost 5 bases and 2 bases, there was a span of 18 bases. In nucleotides, the CDR3 is TGCGCCAGCAGACCCACCGGGACAAACTTCACAGATACGCAGTATTTT. Translating it yields CASRPTGTNFTDTQYF.

The rearrangement uses TRBV7-8 and TRBJ2-3; D possibly corresponds to TRBD2 (7 bases). Trimming cost V 4 bases and J 0 bases, with 11 bases left between them. The V gene's germline CDR1 is SGHVS and CDR2 FQNEAQ. The CDR3 spans 15 residues. For the CDR3, the DNA is TGTGCCAGCAGCTGGACAGCGGGAAGCACAGATACGCAGTATTTT. Protein sequence: CASSWTAGSTDTQYF. The variable domain in full, completed from reference TRBV7-8 and TRBJ2-3, reads GAGVSQSPRYKVAKRGQDVALRCDPISGHVSLFWYQQALGQGPEFLTYFQNEAQLDKSGLPSDRFFAERPEGSVSTLKIQRTQQEDSAVYLCASSWTAGSTDTQYFGPGTRLTVL.

The chain uses TRBV7-2 and TRBJ2-4, with TRBD2 matching over 11 bases. The trim removed 7 bases at V and 0 bases at J, leaving 8 bases unmatched. The CDR3 runs 17 residues. Germline values: CDR1 SGHTA, CDR2 FQGNSA. CDR3 DNA: TGTGCCAGCACCAGACTAGCGGGGCATAAAGCCAAAAACATTCAGTACTTC. Protein sequence: CASTRLAGHKAKNIQYF. Looking up the rest from reference TRBV7-2 and TRBJ2-4 gives the full variable domain: GAGVSQSPSNKVTEKGKDVELRCDPISGHTALYWYRQSLGQGLEFLIYFQGNSAPDKSGLPSDRFSAERTGGSVSTLTIQRTQQEDSAVYLCASTRLAGHKAKNIQYFGAGTRLSVL.

The V call is TRBV9, the J call TRBJ1-3; tentative D call: TRBD1 (6 bases). The germline CDR1 and CDR2 sequences are SGDLS and YYNGEE. This CDR3 contains 18 residues. Trimming removed 3 bases from V and 1 base from J, with 20 bases in between. The CDR3 region is CASSAARALGGSGNTIYF. The CDR3 DNA follows: TGTGCCAGCAGCGCAGCTAGGGCCTTAGGGGGTTCTGGAAACACCATATATTTT.

The chain combines TRBV7-2 with TRBJ1-5; D might be TRBD1 (5 bases). Trimming cost V 1 base and J 7 bases, with 14 bases left between them. Germline CDR1 and CDR2: SGHTA and FQGNSA. The CDR3 totals 15 residues. The chain's CDR3 is CASSLGSAGLQPQHF. CDR3 DNA sequence: TGTGCCAGCAGCTTAGGATCAGCGGGACTCCAGCCCCAGCATTTT.